Listed below are T cell receptor beta chains from one sample, sequenced in a study of T cells in Graves' hyperthyroidism and ophthalmopathy. TCRdb reprocessed the multiplex PCR reads via MiXCR and lists one record per CDR3 protein. The sample contains about 380,000 distinct CDR3 sequences, about a fifth of which appear only once. Sequencing used blood. These receptors all stem from a man in his late teens or twenties with Graves' ophthalmopathy. Both conserved end residues are part of each CDR3. Each record gives: V gene, J gene, clone size, CDR3 length, D gene, CDR3 DNA, CDR3 protein. D genes are given only for firm matches. A clone size is listed for some rows: how often the clone was seen (once, few, many), or a class if it is expanded.

v_call: TRBV10-1
j_call: TRBJ2-7
clone_size: few
cdr3_length: 13
d_call: .
cdr3_nt: TGCGCCAGCAGTGTTGGGGAGTCCTACGAGCAGTACTTC
cdr3_aa: CASSVGESYEQYF

v_call: TRBV4-1
j_call: TRBJ1-4
clone_size: .
cdr3_length: 18
d_call: TRBD1
cdr3_nt: TGCGCCAGCAGCCAAGATGGGGGGACAGCCCGAATTAATGAAAAACTGTTTTTT
cdr3_aa: CASSQDGGTARINEKLFF

v_call: TRBV7-9
j_call: TRBJ2-4
clone_size: .
cdr3_length: 17
d_call: .
cdr3_nt: TGTGCCAGCAGCCCCGAGGGGGGCTCGATAGCCAAAAACATTCAGTACTTC
cdr3_aa: CASSPEGGSIAKNIQYF

v_call: TRBV9
j_call: TRBJ1-3
clone_size: many
cdr3_length: 15
d_call: .
cdr3_nt: TGTGCCAGCAGCGTAGACCACTCAGGAGGAAACACCATATATTTT
cdr3_aa: CASSVDHSGGNTIYF

v_call: TRBV20-1
j_call: TRBJ2-5
clone_size: .
cdr3_length: 13
d_call: .
cdr3_nt: TGCAGTGCACCAGACAGGCCGAGGGAGACCCAGTACTTC
cdr3_aa: CSAPDRPRETQYF

v_call: TRBV15
j_call: TRBJ2-6
clone_size: once
cdr3_length: 19
d_call: .
cdr3_nt: TGTGCCACCAGCAGAGATCTTAGGGACCGGATGGCTGGGGCCAACGTCCTGACTTTC
cdr3_aa: CATSRDLRDRMAGANVLTF

v_call: TRBV7-2
j_call: TRBJ2-7
clone_size: many
cdr3_length: 12
d_call: TRBD1
cdr3_nt: TGTGCCGGGGGACAGGGGGCCTACGAGCAGTACTTC
cdr3_aa: CAGGQGAYEQYF

v_call: TRBV11-2
j_call: TRBJ2-7
clone_size: many
cdr3_length: 15
d_call: TRBD2
cdr3_nt: TGTGCCAGCAGCTTACGAGCGGGGCCCTCCTACGAGCAGTACTTC
cdr3_aa: CASSLRAGPSYEQYF

v_call: TRBV7-8
j_call: TRBJ2-7
clone_size: many
cdr3_length: 16
d_call: TRBD2
cdr3_nt: TGTGCCAGCAGCTCAGTAAGCGGGGGCCGTTCCTACGAGCAGTACTTC
cdr3_aa: CASSSVSGGRSYEQYF

v_call: TRBV29-1
j_call: TRBJ2-1
clone_size: .
cdr3_length: 16
d_call: .
cdr3_nt: TGCAGCGCAGGAGTTGGGCCAGGGCAGCTGGTCAATGAGCAGTTCTTC
cdr3_aa: CSAGVGPGQLVNEQFF

v_call: TRBV18
j_call: TRBJ1-5
clone_size: many
cdr3_length: 15
d_call: .
cdr3_nt: TGTGCCAGCTCACAGGGGGGACCAAGCAATCAGCCCCAGCATTTT
cdr3_aa: CASSQGGPSNQPQHF

v_call: TRBV5-5
j_call: TRBJ2-1
clone_size: .
cdr3_length: 17
d_call: TRBD1
cdr3_nt: TGTGCCAGCAGCCTACATTATACAGGGGCTACCTACAATGAGCAGTTCTTC
cdr3_aa: CASSLHYTGATYNEQFF

v_call: TRBV6-4
j_call: TRBJ2-7
clone_size: few
cdr3_length: 15
d_call: TRBD1
cdr3_nt: TGTGCCAGCAGTCGGACAGGGACAGGGTCCTACGAGCAGTACTTC
cdr3_aa: CASSRTGTGSYEQYF

v_call: TRBV7-2
j_call: TRBJ2-3
clone_size: .
cdr3_length: 14
d_call: .
cdr3_nt: TGTGCCAGCAGCTTATTCTGGAACCCAGATACGCAGTATTTT
cdr3_aa: CASSLFWNPDTQYF

v_call: TRBV3-1
j_call: TRBJ2-3
clone_size: .
cdr3_length: 17
d_call: TRBD2
cdr3_nt: TGTGCCAGCAGCCAAGGAGCTAGCGGGGTGAAGTTGAATACGCAGTATTTT
cdr3_aa: CASSQGASGVKLNTQYF

v_call: TRBV27
j_call: TRBJ1-2
clone_size: .
cdr3_length: 13
d_call: .
cdr3_nt: TGTGCCAGCTCGGGGGGGGGGGCTCTCGGCTACACCTTC
cdr3_aa: CASSGGGALGYTF

v_call: TRBV28
j_call: TRBJ1-5
clone_size: few
cdr3_length: 15
d_call: .
cdr3_nt: TGTGCCAGCAGAAAAAAGGACGGGAACAATCAGCCCCAGCATTTT
cdr3_aa: CASRKKDGNNQPQHF

v_call: TRBV9
j_call: TRBJ2-3
clone_size: few
cdr3_length: 15
d_call: .
cdr3_nt: TGTGCCAGCAGCCCAGGAGCTGGGGGCGGAGATACGCAGTATTTT
cdr3_aa: CASSPGAGGGDTQYF

v_call: TRBV19
j_call: TRBJ1-2
clone_size: few
cdr3_length: 13
d_call: .
cdr3_nt: TGTGCCAGTACCCTAACAGGGATATGGGGCTACACCTTC
cdr3_aa: CASTLTGIWGYTF

v_call: TRBV2
j_call: TRBJ1-5
clone_size: many
cdr3_length: 14
d_call: .
cdr3_nt: TGTGCCAGCAGTGAAGCGGGCCTCAATCAGCCCCAGCATTTT
cdr3_aa: CASSEAGLNQPQHF

v_call: TRBV6-1
j_call: TRBJ2-5
clone_size: many
cdr3_length: 13
d_call: .
cdr3_nt: TGTGCCAGCAGTGATGGGTCCCCAGAGACCCAGTACTTC
cdr3_aa: CASSDGSPETQYF

v_call: TRBV2
j_call: TRBJ1-2
clone_size: many
cdr3_length: 13
d_call: TRBD1
cdr3_nt: TGTGCCAGCACGGACAGGGTAGGGGATGGCTACACCTTC
cdr3_aa: CASTDRVGDGYTF

v_call: TRBV7-6
j_call: TRBJ1-2
clone_size: .
cdr3_length: 13
d_call: .
cdr3_nt: TGTGCCATTTGGGACTTTTCCGATTATGGCTACACCTTC
cdr3_aa: CAIWDFSDYGYTF